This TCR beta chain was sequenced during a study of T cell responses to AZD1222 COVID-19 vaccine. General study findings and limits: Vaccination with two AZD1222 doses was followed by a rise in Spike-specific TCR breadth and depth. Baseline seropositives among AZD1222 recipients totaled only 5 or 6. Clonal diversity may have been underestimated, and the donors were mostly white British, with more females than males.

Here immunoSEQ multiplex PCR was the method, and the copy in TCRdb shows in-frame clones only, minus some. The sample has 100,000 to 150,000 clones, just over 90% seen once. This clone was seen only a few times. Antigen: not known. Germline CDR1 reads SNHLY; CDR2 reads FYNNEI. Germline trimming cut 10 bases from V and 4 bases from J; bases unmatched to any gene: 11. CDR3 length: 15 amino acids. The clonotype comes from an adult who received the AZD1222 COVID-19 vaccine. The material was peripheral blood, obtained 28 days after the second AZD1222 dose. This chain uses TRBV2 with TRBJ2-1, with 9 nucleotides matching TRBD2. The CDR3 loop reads CAIPKSSGNYNEQFF. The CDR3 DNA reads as TGTGCCATACCGAAATCTAGCGGGAATTACAATGAGCAGTTCTTC.